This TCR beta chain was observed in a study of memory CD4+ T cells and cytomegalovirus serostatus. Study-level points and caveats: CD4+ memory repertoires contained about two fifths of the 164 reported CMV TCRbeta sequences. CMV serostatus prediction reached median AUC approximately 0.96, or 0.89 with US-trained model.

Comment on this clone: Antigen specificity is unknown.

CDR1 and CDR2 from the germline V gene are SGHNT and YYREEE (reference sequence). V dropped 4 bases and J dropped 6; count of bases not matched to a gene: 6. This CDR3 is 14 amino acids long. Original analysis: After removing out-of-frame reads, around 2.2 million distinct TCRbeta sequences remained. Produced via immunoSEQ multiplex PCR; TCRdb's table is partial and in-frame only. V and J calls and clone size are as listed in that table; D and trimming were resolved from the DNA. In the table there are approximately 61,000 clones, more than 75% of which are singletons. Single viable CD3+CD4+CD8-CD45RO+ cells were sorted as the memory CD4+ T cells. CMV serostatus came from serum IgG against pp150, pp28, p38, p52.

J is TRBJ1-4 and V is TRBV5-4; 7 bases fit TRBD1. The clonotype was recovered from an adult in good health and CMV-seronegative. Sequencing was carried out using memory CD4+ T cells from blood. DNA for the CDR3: TGTGCCAGCAGCATGGACAGGCGCTATGAAAAACTGTTTTTT. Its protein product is CASSMDRRYEKLFF.